The 27 T cell receptor beta chains presented below share a single source sample, sequenced in a study of shared clonotypes between healthy human individuals. Selected positively for CCR7 and CD45RO-negative, naive CD8 cells excluded terminally differentiated effector memory CD45RA+ cells. Assay: immunoSEQ multiplex PCR; the TCRdb copy retains only in-frame clones and omits some. The sample shows some 2.1 million clones, about 93% of them seen only once. Sequencing used naive CD8+ T cells from PBMCs. The receptors derive from a man aged 18-30 years in good health. Some clones in this sample may be carry-over from other donors' samples.

This chain connects TRBV7-9 to TRBJ1-1; D remains ambiguous. Germline V gene sequence: CDR1 SEHNR, CDR2 FQNEAQ (reference sequence). There are 16 residues in the CDR3. The V gene lost 0 bases and the J gene lost 4 bases, with 15 bases spanning the gap. CDR3 sequence: CASSLAMRAGSTEAFF. The CDR3 nucleotides are TGTGCCAGCAGCTTAGCGATGAGGGCGGGCAGCACTGAAGCTTTCTTT.

This rearrangement joins TRBV18 to TRBJ2-7, with 8 bases fitting TRBD1. The CDR3 has 15 residues. The V segment lost 3 bases and the J segment 0 bases; nucleotides outside the gene matches: 4. The germline V gene has CDR1 KGHSH and CDR2 LQKENI. CDR3 protein: CASSPDRGNSYEQYF. Here the CDR3 DNA reads TGTGCCAGCTCACCTGACAGGGGCAACTCCTACGAGCAGTACTTC. Full variable domain (missing parts from reference TRBV18 and TRBJ2-7): NAGVMQNPRHLVRRRGQEARLRCSPMKGHSHVYWYRQLPEEGLKFMVYLQKENIIDESGMPKERFSAEFPKEGPSILRIQQVVRGDSAAYFCASSPDRGNSYEQYFGPGTRLTVT.

The V gene is TRBV30, the J gene TRBJ2-1, with D maybe TRBD1 (5 bases). The CDR3 is made up of 15 amino acids. V was shortened by 1 base and J by 0 bases, with 10 bases between the two germline ends. From germline, CDR1 is GTSNPN and CDR2 SVGIG (reference sequence). The DNA of the CDR3 is TGTGCCTGGAGTGGACAGAGGAGCTCCTACAATGAGCAGTTCTTC. As protein: CAWSGQRSSYNEQFF. The whole variable domain, filled in from reference TRBV30 and TRBJ2-1, reads SQTIHQWPATLVQPVGSPLSLECTVEGTSNPNLYWYRQAAGRGLQLLFYSVGIGQISSEVPQNLSASRPQDRQFILSSKKLLLSDSGFYLCAWSGQRSSYNEQFFGPGTRLTVL.

The sample holds one count of this clone. The genes are TRBV5-6 and TRBJ2-5; D not resolved. TRBJ2-7 matches the DNA end more closely, so the J call is doubtful. The V gene's germline CDR1 is SGHDT and CDR2 YYEEEE. This CDR3 comprises 14 residues. CDR3 DNA sequence: TGTGCCAGCAGCTTGGATACTACTGAAAACGAGCAGTACTTC. As protein: CASSLDTTENEQYF.

The chain uses TRBV11-2 and TRBJ2-7; D gene unclear. The CDR3 loop spans 14 amino acids. The germline CDR1 and CDR2 sequences are SGHAT and FQNNGV. Trimming pared 0 bases from V and 3 bases from J, leaving 9 bases between. The DNA for the CDR3 is TGTGCCAGCAGCTTAGACAGAAACTTCTACGAGCAGTACTTC. Translated: CASSLDRNFYEQYF.

The chain joins TRBV28 to TRBJ1-5; D gene uncertain. Trimming cost V 5 bases and J 9 bases, with 17 bases left between them. The CDR3 totals 14 residues. In germline, CDR1 is MDHEN, CDR2 SYDVKM. CDR3 DNA: TGTGCCAGCAGTCCCCGGGGAGGCCACTTGCCCCAGCATTTT. Its protein product is CASSPRGGHLPQHF.

The chain has TRBV7-2 and TRBJ2-5; the D gene is possibly TRBD2 (5 bases). Germline V gene data show CDR1 as SGHTA and CDR2 as FQGNSA. Trimming removed 5 bases from V and 5 bases from J, with 21 bases in between. The CDR3 runs to 16 residues. The CDR3 here is CASSRDRLPTWETQYF. The CDR3, as DNA: TGTGCCAGCAGCCGAGACCGACTACCAACTTGGGAGACCCAGTACTTC.

This rearrangement joins TRBV4-3 to TRBJ1-2, with TRBD1 matching 7 bases. With V trimmed by 3 bases and J by 1 base, 11 bases remained unmatched. The CDR3 is 17 amino acids. CDR1 and CDR2 (germline): LGHNA, YSLEER. CDR3 bases: TGCGCCAGCAGCCATCTTTTACGGGACAGCCTTAACTATGGCTACACCTTC. This translates into CASSHLLRDSLNYGYTF.

The chain uses TRBV27 and TRBJ1-2; 11 bases are shared with TRBD1. Germline trimming cut 3 bases from V and 5 bases from J; bases unmatched to any gene: 5. There are 15 residues in the CDR3. Germline CDR1 reads MNHEY; CDR2 reads SMNVEV (reference sequence). CDR3 amino acids: CASSLRTGGFYGYTF. Written as DNA, the CDR3 is TGTGCCAGCAGTTTGCGGACAGGGGGCTTTTATGGCTACACCTTC.

The V gene is TRBV6-5, the J gene TRBJ2-2; a weak D match, TRBD1 (5 bases). Trimming stripped 1 base from V and 5 bases from J, with 8 bases between. Germline V CDR1 and CDR2: MNHEY, SVGAGI. The CDR3 extends over 14 amino acids. The CDR3 DNA is TGTGCCAGCAGTTACTTACAGGATACCGGGGAGCTGTTTTTT. The encoded protein is CASSYLQDTGELFF.

This sequence joins TRBV7-9 and TRBJ2-5, with D unclear. Germline CDR1 reads SEHNR; CDR2 reads FQNEAQ (reference sequence). Between the trimmed V and J ends, which lost 2 bases and 2 bases, there was a span of 9 bases. The CDR3 totals 14 residues. This CDR3 reads CASSLSQTQETQYF. The CDR3 nucleotides are TGTGCCAGCAGCTTATCTCAAACTCAAGAGACCCAGTACTTC.

This chain joins TRBV9 and TRBJ2-7; 10 bases agree with TRBD2. CDR1 and CDR2 from the germline V gene are SGDLS and YYNGEE. The length of the CDR3 is 13 residues. With V trimmed by 0 bases and J by 7 bases, 1 base remained unmatched. CDR3 in amino acids: CASSVGGLAEQYF. CDR3 nucleotides: TGTGCCAGCAGCGTAGGGGGACTAGCGGAGCAGTACTTC.

J is TRBJ1-3 and V is TRBV5-4, with a tentative D call TRBD1 (6 bases). The germline V and J ends were trimmed by 1 base and 0 bases, with 8 bases remaining between them. Germline V lookup: CDR1 SGHNT, CDR2 YYREEE (reference sequence). CDR3 length: 15 amino acids. The CDR3 spells CASSLRGHSGNTIYF. In DNA, the CDR3 is TGTGCCAGCAGCTTGAGGGGACACTCTGGAAACACCATATATTTT.

The chain links TRBV7-6 to TRBJ2-7, with D possibly matching TRBD2 (6 bases). V gave up 5 bases and J gave up 1 base, with 18 bases separating them. The CDR3 is 16 amino acids. Germline CDR1 and CDR2: SGHVS and FNYEAQ. CDR3 protein: CASSAGLSGVSYEQYF. For the CDR3, the DNA is TGTGCCAGCAGCGCGGGACTTAGCGGAGTTTCCTACGAGCAGTACTTC.

The rearrangement joins TRBV9 to TRBJ2-1; D unresolved. This CDR3 has 16 residues. Germline V gene sequence: CDR1 SGDLS, CDR2 YYNGEE. Between the trimmed V and J ends, which lost 4 bases and 0 bases, there was a span of 14 bases. CDR3 coding DNA: TGTGCCAGCAGCACACGTGGTACCAGCTCCTACAATGAGCAGTTCTTC. It codes for CASSTRGTSSYNEQFF.

The chain employs TRBV29-1 and TRBJ2-5; D possibly corresponds to TRBD2 (6 bases). The CDR3 is 15 amino acids. Germline V CDR1 and CDR2: SQVTM, ANQGSEA. The V and J ends lost 5 bases and 0 bases respectively, with 16 bases between them. CDR3 bases: TGCAGCGTTCACGAGGAGGGGCTACACCAAGAGACCCAGTACTTC. Protein: CSVHEEGLHQETQYF.

This clone was counted only a few times. Other DNA sequences in the same sample also yield this CDR3. V and J are TRBV9 and TRBJ1-1, with D maybe TRBD1 (5 bases). V was trimmed by 5 bases and J by 5 bases, leaving 10 bases between them. The V gene's germline CDR1 is SGDLS and CDR2 YYNGEE. The CDR3 sequence is 12 residues long. The CDR3 region is CASSGGGTEAFF. The CDR3 DNA sequence: TGTGCCAGCAGTGGGGGTGGAACTGAAGCTTTCTTT. Using reference TRBV9 and TRBJ1-1 for the parts outside the CDR3, the full variable domain is DSGVTQTPKHLITATGQRVTLRCSPRSGDLSVYWYQQSLDQGLQFLIQYYNGEERAKGNILERFSAQQFPDLHSELNLSSLELGDSALYFCASSGGGTEAFFGQGTRLTVV.

Notes on this clone: The same CDR3 also results from other DNA sequences found in this sample. V and J are TRBV14 and TRBJ2-7; a possible D gene is TRBD1 (5 bases). V was trimmed by 1 base and J by 2 bases, leaving 9 bases between them. Germline V lookup: CDR1 SGHDN, CDR2 FVKESK. This CDR3 is 14 amino acids long. CDR3 sequence: CASSQVQGPYEQYF. The CDR3 DNA reads as TGTGCCAGCAGCCAAGTCCAGGGCCCCTACGAGCAGTACTTC.

This clone was seen a handful of times. This sample includes further DNA sequences coding for the same CDR3. V usage is TRBV20-1 and J usage is TRBJ1-1, with D hard to call. Germline V gives CDR1 DFQATT, CDR2 SNEGSKA (reference sequence). The V end lost 2 bases, the J end lost 7 bases, and 5 bases lay between the germline ends. There are 10 residues in the CDR3. The CDR3 nucleotides read TGCAGTGCTAGATACGGTGAAGCTTTCTTT. It codes for CSARYGEAFF.

The chain carries TRBV11-1 and TRBJ1-2; 9 nucleotides line up with TRBD1. The CDR3 runs 16 residues. The V segment lost 5 bases and the J segment 11 bases; nucleotides outside the gene matches: 18. Germline assignment: CDR1 SGHAT and CDR2 FQDESV (reference sequence). In nucleotides, the CDR3 is TGTGCCAGCAGCCCGGACTGGACAGGGGCGACTATGGGATACACCTTC. It translates to CASSPDWTGATMGYTF.

The V call is TRBV27, the J call TRBJ2-1; 11 bases fit TRBD2. This CDR3 spans 18 amino acids. V gave up 4 bases and J gave up 0 bases; unmatched junction bases: 8. CDR1 and CDR2 (germline): MNHEY, SMNVEV (reference sequence). The CDR3, as DNA: TGTGCCAGCAGTTATCTAGCGGGAGGCCTAAGCTCCTACAATGAGCAGTTCTTC. Translated: CASSYLAGGLSSYNEQFF.

J is TRBJ1-5 and V is TRBV30; D gene uncertain. The CDR3 is 14 residues long. Per the germline V gene, CDR1 is GTSNPN and CDR2 is SVGIG (reference sequence). Trimming removed 3 bases at V and 0 bases at J, with 9 bases between. CDR3 in DNA: TGTGCCTGGAGCCCGACGGATAGCAATCAGCCCCAGCATTTT. Its translation is CAWSPTDSNQPQHF.

The chain links TRBV19 to TRBJ2-2; D not resolved. Trimming took 4 bases from V and 3 from J, leaving 15 bases between them. This CDR3 spans 16 amino acids. Germline assignment: CDR1 LNHDA and CDR2 SQIVND (reference sequence). CDR3 in DNA: TGTGCCAGTAGTAGAACGAAGCGTCGGGACACCGGGGAGCTGTTTTTT. The encoded protein is CASSRTKRRDTGELFF. The full variable domain, its missing parts supplied by reference TRBV19 and TRBJ2-2, is DGGITQSPKYLFRKEGQNVTLSCEQNLNHDAMYWYRQDPGQGLRLIYYSQIVNDFQKGDIAEGYSVSREKKESFPLTVTSAQKNPTAFYLCASSRTKRRDTGELFFGEGSRLTVL.

On this clone itself: This same CDR3 is encoded by further DNA sequences in the sample. The chain has TRBV7-9 and TRBJ2-7; no firm D call. The length of the CDR3 is 13 residues. Germline V gene sequence: CDR1 SEHNR, CDR2 FQNEAQ (reference sequence). Between the trimmed V and J ends, which lost 4 bases and 0 bases, there was a span of 7 bases. In nucleotides, the CDR3 is TGTGCCAGCAGCTCGGCAAGCTCCTACGAGCAGTACTTC. This sequence encodes CASSSASSYEQYF.

A remark on this clone: The same CDR3 is also encoded by other DNA sequences in this sample. The rearrangement uses TRBV5-6 and TRBJ2-7; the D gene is possibly TRBD2 (5 bases). The CDR3 is made up of 12 amino acids. Per the germline V gene, CDR1 is SGHDT and CDR2 is YYEEEE. Trimming removed 5 bases at V and 4 bases at J, with 10 bases between. CDR3 nucleotide sequence: TGTGCCAGCAGTCTCGGGGAGTACGAGCAGTACTTC. Translated: CASSLGEYEQYF.

The chain uses TRBV7-3 and TRBJ2-6; D is unresolved. With 6 bases removed from V and 0 bases from J, the gap between germline ends came to 9 bases. In germline, CDR1 is SGHTA, CDR2 FQGTGA. The CDR3 sequence is 15 residues long. The CDR3 DNA follows: TGTGCCAGCAGGGAAGGTAGCTCTGGGGCCAACGTCCTGACTTTC. Its protein is CASREGSSGANVLTF.

V gene TRBV7-9 combines with J gene TRBJ2-1; D unclear. V was trimmed by 5 bases and J by 1 base, leaving 15 bases between them. CDR3 length: 16 amino acids. CDR1 and CDR2 (germline): SEHNR, FQNEAQ (reference sequence). CDR3 amino acids: CASSPATGWSYNEQFF. The CDR3 DNA reads TGTGCCAGCAGCCCCGCTACGGGCTGGTCCTACAATGAGCAGTTCTTC.